A selection of T cell receptor beta chains follows, all from one sample in a study of Graves' ophthalmopathy and Graves' hyperthyroidism. TCRdb used MiXCR to reprocess the multiplex PCR reads, holding one entry per CDR3 protein. The sample lists hundreds of thousands of distinct CDR3 sequences, 15% occurring once. The source material was peripheral blood. The receptors originated from a woman between 18 and 29 years old with stable Graves' hyperthyroidism. Both conserved end residues are part of each CDR3. A D gene is named only where the DNA matches it firmly. Clone size is stated in some rows and not others, as once, few, many or a class when expanded.

many | - | TRBJ2-2 | TRBV12-3/TRBV12-4 | TGTGCCAGCAGAACCGGGACCGTCAACACCGGGGAGCTGTTTTTT | CASRTGTVNTGELFF
many | - | TRBJ1-2 | TRBV20-1 | TGCAGTGCTAGAGAGTGGACATCTGGCTACACCTTC | CSAREWTSGYTF
many | - | TRBJ1-1 | TRBV4-1 | TGCGCCAGCAGCGGGTACAGGGATCGCAACACTGAAGCTTTCTTT | CASSGYRDRNTEAFF
many | TRBD1 | TRBJ2-7 | TRBV25-1 | TGTGCCAGCAGTGCCCTCGGACAGGGGCTTGGGGAGCAGTACTTC | CASSALGQGLGEQYF
- | TRBD1 | TRBJ2-5 | TRBV7-6 | TGTGCCAGCTCCACAGGGGGCACGTGGCGAGAGACCCAGTACTTC | CASSTGGTWRETQYF
many | - | TRBJ1-6 | TRBV24-1 | TGTGCCACCAGTGAGACCCTAAGGGCGGATTCACCCCTCCACTTT | CATSETLRADSPLHF
- | - | TRBJ2-5 | TRBV12-5 | TGTGCTAGTGGTTTGGACAACTGGGAAAGGGCGGAGACCCAGTACTTC | CASGLDNWERAETQYF
many | - | TRBJ2-7 | TRBV11-2 | TGTGCCAGCAGCTTAGGGGTCAGGGGAGTGTCCTACGAGCAGTACTTC | CASSLGVRGVSYEQYF
- | - | TRBJ2-7 | TRBV20-1 | TGCAGTGCTAGAAATGGGGAAGTTCCCTACGAGCAGTACTTC | CSARNGEVPYEQYF
many | - | TRBJ1-1 | TRBV18 | TGTGCCAGCTCACCACCAATCGCCGTCGGGGGTGAAGCTTTCTTT | CASSPPIAVGGEAFF
many | - | TRBJ1-1 | TRBV6-4 | TGTGCCAGCGGTTACGCCGACCCTGAAGCTTTCTTT | CASGYADPEAFF